These 8 T cell receptor beta chains came from one sample sequenced in a study of CD4 T cell repertoires in COVID-19 (TCRdb year 2021). This specimen's time point label, interpreted: sample from a COVID-19-recovered individual after infection. The method was the immunoSEQ multiplex PCR assay. TCRdb retrieved this table from immuneACCESS and kept in-frame rearrangements only. Not all clones are present; in checked studies, unresolved V genes account for under half, and no reason is known for the remainder. For this sample there are approximately 75,000 clones; around four fifths appear just once. The top ten clones comprise 0.45% to 0.6% of the sample. Source: CD4+ T cells from peripheral blood, taken after recovery from COVID-19. These receptors came from a human donor who had COVID-19.

This chain connects TRBV10-3 to TRBJ2-2; perhaps D is TRBD1 or TRBD2 (6 bases each). The germline V and J ends were trimmed by 5 bases and 1 base, with 23 bases remaining between them. There are 19 residues in the CDR3. CDR1 ENHRY and CDR2 SYGVKD come from the germline V gene. CDR3 DNA: TGTGCCATCAGTCCCTTGGGGGGCGAATATGGTGGGAACACCGGGGAGCTGTTTTTT. Translated: CAISPLGGEYGGNTGELFF.

CDR3 region: CASRVGRDRGPEQYF. The CDR3 region has the DNA TGTGCCAGCAGGGTTGGGCGGGACAGGGGCCCCGAGCAGTACTTC. The V call is TRBV27, the J call TRBJ2-7; 10 bases are shared with TRBD1. Germline loops: CDR1 MNHEY, CDR2 SMNVEV (reference sequence). The V and J ends lost 6 bases and 6 bases, in that order; junction bases with no gene match: 11. This CDR3 comprises 15 residues.

The gene calls are TRBV21-1 and TRBJ2-4. TRBV21-1 constitutes a pseudogene. CDR3 length: 16 residues. The CDR3 nucleotides are TGTGCCAGCAGCAAAAGGCCACGAGTAGCCAAAAACATTCAGTACTTC. Protein: CASSKRPRVAKNIQYF.

This clone was counted once. This rearrangement joins TRBV5-1 to TRBJ2-5, with unresolved D. Germline CDR1 is SGHRS and CDR2 is YFSETQ. This CDR3 region has 15 residues. V dropped 2 bases and J dropped 5 bases, with 16 bases sitting between them. CDR3 bases: TGCGCCAGCAGCTTCGGATCCACTACCCCGGAGACCCAGTACTTC. It specifies CASSFGSTTPETQYF. Full variable domain (remainder filled in from reference TRBV5-1 and TRBJ2-5): KAGVTQTPRYLIKTRGQQVTLSCSPISGHRSVSWYQQTPGQGLQFLFEYFSETQRNKGNFPGRFSGRQFSNSRSEMNVSTLELGDSALYLCASSFGSTTPETQYFGPGTRLLVL.

The chain joins TRBV7-9 to TRBJ2-7; TRBD1 is a possible D gene (6 bases). From germline, CDR1 is SEHNR and CDR2 FQNEAQ (reference sequence). V shed 5 bases and J shed 3 bases, with 14 bases lying between them. The CDR3 contains 14 residues. The CDR3 nucleotides are TGTGCCAGCAGCCCCGGGACAACCCTCTACGAGCAGTACTTC. Its translation is CASSPGTTLYEQYF.

This clone has just a few counts. The chain links TRBV10-1 to TRBJ1-2, with 9 bases matching TRBD1. This CDR3 is built from 16 residues. V was clipped by 6 bases and J by 5 bases; unmatched bases: 13. Germline CDR1 WNHNN, CDR2 SYGVQD (reference sequence). CDR3 in amino acids: CASSPGQGSGMYGYTF. The DNA of the CDR3 is TGCGCCAGCAGCCCGGGACAGGGCTCAGGGATGTATGGCTACACCTTC.

The chain carries TRBV6-5 and TRBJ2-1; TRBD2 aligns across 8 bases. The germline gives CDR1 MNHEY, CDR2 SVGAGI. The CDR3 runs 15 residues. J was trimmed by 2 bases and V by 7 bases; bases with no gene match: 7. This chain's CDR3 is CASTNPGLAYNEQFF. CDR3 coding DNA: TGTGCCAGCACCAACCCGGGACTAGCCTACAATGAGCAGTTCTTC.

This sequence joins TRBV3-1 (or the pseudogene TRBV3-2) and TRBJ1-2; a possible D gene is TRBD1 (5 bases). V lost 4 bases and J 5 bases, leaving 20 bases between the germline ends. There are 16 residues in the CDR3. Germline CDR1 LGHDT, CDR2 YNNKEL (reference sequence). The DNA of the CDR3 is TGTGCCAGCAGCCCGCTCTCCGGGGCTCAAATATATGGCTACACCTTC. Translation: CASSPLSGAQIYGYTF.